The 30 T cell receptor beta chains in this list originate from one sample, sequenced in a study of lymphopenia after photon versus proton radiotherapy. Libraries were prepared by immunoSEQ multiplex PCR; TCRdb keeps only in-frame clonotypes and omits some of them. The top ten clones hold around 6.5% of a sample with about 19,000 clones, about nine tenths of them seen once. Material: peripheral blood, obtained from a patient treated with photon-based radiotherapy. Receptors originate from a man in his 60s with pancreatic cancer.

The genes are TRBV6-5 and TRBJ1-5; TRBD1 is a possible D gene (5 bases). The germline CDR1 and CDR2 sequences are MNHEY and SVGAGI. The CDR3 consists of 13 residues. V lost 6 bases to trimming and J lost 4 bases, with 10 bases between them. The chain's CDR3 is CASSTRGNQPQHF. As DNA, the CDR3 is TGTGCCAGCAGCACGCGGGGGAATCAGCCCCAGCATTTT.

This chain links TRBV19 with TRBJ2-1, with TRBD2 identical over 11 bases. Germline CDR1 reads LNHDA; CDR2 reads SQIVND (reference sequence). V was pared by 10 bases and J by 4 bases, with 9 bases of the junction left unmatched. This CDR3 has 15 residues. CDR3: CAISGGAGLYNEQFF. DNA of the CDR3: TGTGCCATTAGCGGGGGGGCCGGGTTATACAATGAGCAGTTCTTC.

V is TRBV9 and J is TRBJ2-3; tentative D call: TRBD2 (6 bases). CDR3 length: 13 amino acids. V gave up 6 bases and J gave up 2 bases, with 10 bases separating them. Germline loops: CDR1 SGDLS, CDR2 YYNGEE. CDR3 loop: CASKEGTTDTQYF. The CDR3, as DNA: TGTGCCAGCAAGGAGGGGACCACAGATACGCAGTATTTT.

The rearrangement uses TRBV6-6 and TRBJ2-7; possible D gene TRBD2, 5 bases. CDR1 and CDR2 from the germline V gene are MNHNY and SVGAGI (reference sequence). The CDR3 consists of 11 residues. V was shortened by 8 bases and J by 3 bases, with 8 bases between the two germline ends. The CDR3 spells CASASGYEQYF. The CDR3 nucleotides read TGTGCCAGCGCGAGCGGCTACGAGCAGTACTTC.

This chain links TRBV5-8 with TRBJ1-5; the match to TRBD1 covers 9 bases. In germline, CDR1 is SGHTS, CDR2 YDEGEE. V shed 4 bases, J shed 4 bases, and the junction held 9 bases outside the gene matches. This CDR3 has 16 residues. CDR3 DNA sequence: TGTGCCAGCAGCCGTACCTCCGGACAGGGGAATCAGCCCCAGCATTTT. Encoded protein: CASSRTSGQGNQPQHF. Complete variable domain (other parts from reference TRBV5-8 and TRBJ1-5): EAGVTQSPTHLIKTRGQQATLRCSPISGHTSVYWYQQALGLGLQFLLWYDEGEERNRGNFPPRFSGRQFPNYSSELNVNALELEDSALYLCASSRTSGQGNQPQHFGDGTRLSIL.

The genes are TRBV29-1 and TRBJ1-1; D not resolved. The CDR3 is 14 residues long. V lost 6 bases and J lost 1, with 15 bases in between. The germline V gene encodes CDR1 SQVTM and CDR2 ANQGSEA. The CDR3 DNA is TGCAGCGTAAAACCTGATCGAGGGAACACTGAAGCTTTCTTT. Translation: CSVKPDRGNTEAFF.

Comment on this clone: The sample has other DNA sequences that encode this CDR3 too. The chain employs TRBV7-3 and TRBJ1-1, with no clear D. Germline CDR1 and CDR2: SGHTA and FQGTGA. The CDR3 length is 13 residues. Trimming left V 2 bases short and J 5 bases short, with 9 bases between. The CDR3 spells CASSLSGVTEAFF. CDR3 in DNA: TGTGCCAGCAGCTTATCTGGGGTTACTGAAGCTTTCTTT.

This rearrangement joins TRBV4-2 to TRBJ2-3; no clear D. V lost 0 bases and J 2 bases, leaving 9 bases between the germline ends. CDR1 is LGHNA, CDR2 YNFKEQ, per germline. This CDR3 spans 15 amino acids. CDR3: CASSQDNGVTDTQYF. DNA for the CDR3: TGTGCCAGCAGCCAAGATAATGGGGTCACAGATACGCAGTATTTT.

CDR3 amino acids: CSVGAGWGNTEAFF. In nucleotides, the CDR3 is TGCAGCGTTGGCGCAGGGTGGGGCAACACTGAAGCTTTCTTT. The chain joins TRBV29-1 to TRBJ1-1, with D perhaps matching TRBD1 (5 bases). This CDR3 is 14 amino acids long. From germline, CDR1 is SQVTM and CDR2 ANQGSEA. The ends were cut back, 4 bases at V and 2 bases at J, with 14 bases in the middle.

The CDR3 loop is CASLSDSGGAQEQYF. Written as DNA, the CDR3 is TGTGCCAGCCTGAGCGATAGCGGGGGGGCCCAAGAGCAGTACTTC. The chain combines TRBV6-1 with TRBJ2-7, with 11 bases identical to TRBD2. The trim removed 8 bases at V and 7 bases at J, leaving 13 bases unmatched. The CDR3 length is 15 residues. Germline CDR1 reads MNHNS; CDR2 reads SASEGT.

V gene TRBV7-3 combines with J gene TRBJ2-3, with 8 bases lining up with TRBD2. The germline gives CDR1 SGHTA, CDR2 FQGTGA. V shed 4 bases, J shed 2 bases, and the junction held 5 bases outside the gene matches. The CDR3 totals 15 residues. CDR3 in amino acids: CASSSRGGTTDTQYF. The DNA for the CDR3 is TGTGCCAGCAGCTCCCGGGGGGGAACCACAGATACGCAGTATTTT.

This clone was observed a single time. CDR3 sequence (DNA): TGTGCCAGTAATTCGGGCTATGGCTACACCTTC. It is translated as CASNSGYGYTF. The chain links TRBV19 to TRBJ1-2; D unresolved. V was trimmed by 7 bases and J by 4 bases, leaving 7 bases between them. The CDR3 spans 11 residues. The V gene's germline CDR1 is LNHDA and CDR2 SQIVND (reference sequence). Looking up the rest from reference TRBV19 and TRBJ1-2 gives the full variable domain: DGGITQSPKYLFRKEGQNVTLSCEQNLNHDAMYWYRQDPGQGLRLIYYSQIVNDFQKGDIAEGYSVSREKKESFPLTVTSAQKNPTAFYLCASNSGYGYTFGSGTRLTVV.

The CDR3: CASSPWTSGNQYNEQFF. The CDR3 DNA is TGTGCCAGCAGCCCATGGACTAGCGGAAACCAATACAATGAGCAGTTCTTC. V and J are TRBV11-2 and TRBJ2-1; 10 bases agree with TRBD2. V lost 5 bases and J lost 4; bases outside the gene matches: 11. Germline V gene data show CDR1 as SGHAT and CDR2 as FQNNGV. There are 17 residues in the CDR3.

This chain uses TRBV6-6 with TRBJ1-1; a weak D match, TRBD1 (5 bases). This CDR3 has 13 residues. Germline CDR1 reads MNHNY; CDR2 reads SVGAGI (reference sequence). V was trimmed by 6 bases and J by 0 bases, leaving 8 bases between them. This CDR3 reads CASRQGLNTEAFF. The CDR3 DNA follows: TGTGCCAGCAGGCAGGGCTTGAACACTGAAGCTTTCTTT.

The chain has TRBV6-6 and TRBJ1-5, with a weak D call TRBD1 (5 bases). V was trimmed by 5 bases and J by 5 bases, leaving 10 bases between them. This CDR3 is 13 amino acids long. CDR1 and CDR2 from the germline V gene are MNHNY and SVGAGI (reference sequence). The CDR3 sequence: CASSPPGDQPQHF. The CDR3 nucleotides read TGTGCCAGCAGTCCTCCGGGGGATCAGCCCCAGCATTTT.

The chain is built from TRBV27 and TRBJ1-2, with unresolved D. The CDR3 totals 12 residues. Trimming pared 6 bases from V and 6 bases from J, leaving 11 bases between. Germline V gene lookup returns CDR1 MNHEY and CDR2 SMNVEV (reference sequence). CDR3 sequence reads: CASRSLADGYTF. CDR3 nucleotide sequence: TGTGCCAGCAGAAGTCTGGCTGATGGCTACACCTTC.

This sequence joins TRBV10-3 and TRBJ2-5; no firm D call. Deletions cut 0 bases from V and 0 bases from J, with 17 bases between. This CDR3 comprises 18 residues. Germline CDR1 reads ENHRY; CDR2 reads SYGVKD. CDR3 nucleotides: TGTGCCATCAGTGAGTCGACCCCAACACGCGCGAACCAAGAGACCCAGTACTTC. This gives the protein CAISESTPTRANQETQYF.

The chain is built from TRBV19 and TRBJ1-5, with D possibly being TRBD1 (5 bases). V was cut by 7 bases and J by 2 bases, with 21 bases left in between. The CDR3 is 17 residues long. Per germline, CDR1 LNHDA and CDR2 SQIVND (reference sequence). In DNA, the CDR3 is TGTGCCAGTACCCTAAGGGGAAAGGGAGCGGGCAATCAGCCCCAGCATTTT. Translated: CASTLRGKGAGNQPQHF.

This chain uses TRBV6-6 with TRBJ1-5; D is possibly TRBD1 (6 bases). Germline V gene lookup returns CDR1 MNHNY and CDR2 SVGAGI (reference sequence). Trimming pared 4 bases from V and 7 bases from J, leaving 14 bases between. The CDR3 has 14 residues. CDR3 sequence reads: CASSFTGRQQPQHF. CDR3 coding DNA: TGTGCCAGCAGTTTCACAGGGAGGCAACAGCCCCAGCATTTT.

This rearrangement joins TRBV11-2 to TRBJ1-1, with D perhaps matching TRBD1 (5 bases). The CDR3 runs 15 residues. V was shortened by 1 base and J by 6 bases, with 15 bases between the two germline ends. Germline loops: CDR1 SGHAT, CDR2 FQNNGV. In nucleotides, the CDR3 is TGTGCCAGCAGCTTAGCTCGGGGTGGAGGGGCTGAAGCTTTCTTT. Translated, it gives CASSLARGGGAEAFF.

The genes are TRBV28 and TRBJ2-1; D gene unclear. V lost 7 bases to trimming and J lost 4 bases, with 5 bases between them. In germline, CDR1 is MDHEN, CDR2 SYDVKM. This CDR3 comprises 11 residues. The CDR3 region has the DNA TGTGCCAGCAAAGATTACAATGAGCAGTTCTTC. This translates into CASKDYNEQFF.

V usage is TRBV10-2 and J usage is TRBJ1-1, with TRBD1 identical over 8 bases. Germline V gives CDR1 WSHSY, CDR2 SAAADI. The CDR3 loop spans 14 amino acids. The junction had 8 bases not matched to a gene; V was cut back by 6 bases and J by 5 bases. The CDR3 spells CASRMTGERTEAFF. CDR3 bases: TGCGCCAGCAGGATGACAGGGGAAAGAACTGAAGCTTTCTTT.

The chain has TRBV14 and TRBJ1-2; 7 nucleotides line up with TRBD1. V lost 1 base, J lost 2 bases, and 4 bases stayed unmatched. The CDR3 extends over 15 amino acids. Looked up from germline, CDR1 is SGHDN and CDR2 is FVKESK. CDR3 DNA: TGTGCCAGCAGCCAAGGGGGGACAGCGAACTATGGCTACACCTTC. This translates into CASSQGGTANYGYTF.

This sequence joins TRBV18 and TRBJ1-5; a weak D match, TRBD1 (6 bases). The V gene lost 3 bases and the J gene lost 4 bases, with 10 bases spanning the gap. This CDR3 has 14 residues. In germline, CDR1 is KGHSH, CDR2 LQKENI. DNA for the CDR3: TGTGCCAGCTCACCCCGGAGGGGGAATCAGCCCCAGCATTTT. It yields the protein CASSPRRGNQPQHF.

The genes are TRBV4-3 and TRBJ1-3; D gene uncertain. Trimming cost V 0 bases and J 0 bases, with 9 bases left between them. The CDR3 is made up of 16 amino acids. CDR1 is LGHNA and CDR2 is YSLEER in the germline V gene. The CDR3 region has the DNA TGCGCCAGCAGCCAAGAATCAGGTTTCTCTGGAAACACCATATATTTT. Residues: CASSQESGFSGNTIYF.

This clone occurred once. CDR3: CASSERRDDEQFF. CDR3 DNA: TGTGCCAGCAGTGAACGCAGGGACGATGAGCAGTTCTTC. The rearrangement links TRBV6-1 to TRBJ2-1; D tentatively fits TRBD1 or TRBD2 (5 bases each). Trimming removed 2 bases at V and 8 bases at J, with 10 bases between. Germline CDR1 is MNHNS and CDR2 is SASEGT. The CDR3 spans 13 residues.

This chain links TRBV4-3 with TRBJ2-2; D gene unclear. Deletions cut 3 bases from V and 6 bases from J, with 23 bases between. There are 18 residues in the CDR3. The germline V gene encodes CDR1 LGHNA and CDR2 YSLEER. The CDR3 region has the DNA TGCGCCAGCAGCCAGCTAGACGGGCAAGCCGACCCGGCCGGGGAGCTGTTTTTT. It encodes CASSQLDGQADPAGELFF.

This clone has just one count. This rearrangement joins TRBV18 to TRBJ1-2; no clear D. Germline loops: CDR1 KGHSH, CDR2 LQKENI. The V end lost 2 bases, the J end lost 2 bases, and 9 bases lay between the germline ends. The CDR3 runs 14 residues. The CDR3 loop reads CASSPRTENYGYTF. In nucleotides, the CDR3 is TGTGCCAGCTCACCAAGGACCGAAAACTATGGCTACACCTTC.

The chain carries TRBV11-2 and TRBJ2-3; 7 nucleotides match TRBD1. J was trimmed by 2 bases and V by 1 base; bases with no gene match: 6. This CDR3 comprises 16 residues. Germline CDR1 SGHAT, CDR2 FQNNGV. CDR3 sequence reads: CASSLVGTANTDTQYF. DNA for the CDR3: TGTGCCAGCAGCTTAGTGGGGACAGCAAACACAGATACGCAGTATTTT.

V usage is TRBV27 and J usage is TRBJ1-6, with 9 bases identical to TRBD1. V was clipped by 1 base and J by 0 bases; unmatched bases: 4. The CDR3 totals 18 residues. Germline CDR1 MNHEY, CDR2 SMNVEV (reference sequence). CDR3 in DNA: TGTGCCAGCAGTTTATGGACAGGGGAAACCTCCTATAATTCACCCCTCCACTTT. It is translated as CASSLWTGETSYNSPLHF.